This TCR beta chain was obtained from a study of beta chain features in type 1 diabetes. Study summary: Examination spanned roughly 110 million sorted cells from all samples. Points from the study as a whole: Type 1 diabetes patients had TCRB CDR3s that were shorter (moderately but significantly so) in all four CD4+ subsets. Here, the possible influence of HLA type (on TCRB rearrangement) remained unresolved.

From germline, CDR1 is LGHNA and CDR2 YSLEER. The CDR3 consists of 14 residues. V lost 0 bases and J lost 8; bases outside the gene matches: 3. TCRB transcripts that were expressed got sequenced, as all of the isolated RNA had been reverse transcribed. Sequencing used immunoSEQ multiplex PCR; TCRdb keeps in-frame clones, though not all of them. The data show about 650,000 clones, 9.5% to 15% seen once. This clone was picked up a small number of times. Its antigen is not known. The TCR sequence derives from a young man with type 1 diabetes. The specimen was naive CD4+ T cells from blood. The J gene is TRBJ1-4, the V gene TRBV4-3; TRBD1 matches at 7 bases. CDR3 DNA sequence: TGCGCCAGCAGCCAAGAAGAGGGGGCGGAAAAACTGTTTTTT. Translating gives CASSQEEGAEKLFF.